The T cell receptor (beta chain) described here comes from a study of OX40 agonist ivuxolimab in advanced cancers. Turning to the study itself: Participants, 70% to 90% male, averaged roughly 55 years of age, ranging from 23 to 79. Prior therapy, whether anti-PD-1, anti-PD-L1 or anti-CTLA-4, was allowed, and 40% had some.

Peripheral blood came from all dose cohorts at three timepoints. The assay was immunoSEQ multiplex PCR, and TCRdb's table has in-frame clones only and misses some. The sample includes around 63,000 clones, roughly 84% of them seen just once. Study-level points and caveats: CD4+ and CD8+ blood T cells expanded clonally by week 6 at 0.1 to 3.0 mg/kg.

Germline V gene lookup returns CDR1 MDHEN and CDR2 SYDVKM. The CDR3 runs to 18 residues. Trimming stripped 5 bases from V and 6 bases from J, with 28 bases between. Concerning this clone itself: The antigen is undetermined.

The receptor was isolated from an adult with an advanced solid tumor such as melanoma, head and neck, liver or kidney cancer. This chain joins TRBV28 and TRBJ1-2; possible D gene TRBD1, 6 bases. The sequencing here drew on CD4+ or CD8+ T cells sorted from blood, taken in a trial of the OX40 agonist ivuxolimab. The CDR3 bases are TGTGCCAGCAGTCAACGACTGGGACACAGGGCATTCGGGAATGGCTACACCTTC. Its translation is CASSQRLGHRAFGNGYTF.